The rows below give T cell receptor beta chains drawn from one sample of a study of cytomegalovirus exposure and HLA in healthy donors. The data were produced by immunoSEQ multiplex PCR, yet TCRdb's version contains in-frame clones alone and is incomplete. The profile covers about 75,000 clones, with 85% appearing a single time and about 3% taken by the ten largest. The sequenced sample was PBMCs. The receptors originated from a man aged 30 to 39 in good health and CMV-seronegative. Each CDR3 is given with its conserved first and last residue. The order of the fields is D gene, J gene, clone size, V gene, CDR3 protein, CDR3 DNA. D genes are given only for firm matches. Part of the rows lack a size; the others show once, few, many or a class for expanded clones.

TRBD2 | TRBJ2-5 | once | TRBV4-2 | CASSQDQTSGGAGETQYF | TGTGCCAGCAGCCAAGATCAGACTAGCGGGGGGGCCGGGGAGACCCAGTACTTC
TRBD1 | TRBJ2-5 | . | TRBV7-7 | CASSYRGRQETQYF | TGTGCTAGCAGCTACAGGGGTAGACAAGAGACCCAGTACTTC
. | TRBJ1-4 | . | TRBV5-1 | CASSLWAPGDEKLFF | TGCGCCAGCAGCTTGTGGGCCCCGGGGGACGAAAAACTGTTTTTT
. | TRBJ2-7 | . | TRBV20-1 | CSASAVYEQYF | TGCAGTGCTAGCGCAGTTTACGAGCAGTACTTC
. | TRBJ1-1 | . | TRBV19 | CASSITGGNTEAFF | TGTGCCAGTAGTATCACCGGGGGAAACACTGAAGCTTTCTTT
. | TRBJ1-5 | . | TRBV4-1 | CASSQVSQGDQPQHF | TGCGCCAGCAGCCAAGTCTCACAGGGCGATCAGCCCCAGCATTTT
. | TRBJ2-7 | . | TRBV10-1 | CASSFGGLYEQYF | TGCGCCAGCAGTTTTGGCGGACTCTACGAGCAGTACTTC
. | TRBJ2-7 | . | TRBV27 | CASGWTTAGEQYF | TGTGCCAGCGGGTGGACAACGGCGGGGGAGCAGTACTTC
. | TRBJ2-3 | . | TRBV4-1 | CASSQDLRRGTDTQYF | TGCGCCAGCAGCCAAGATTTGAGGAGGGGCACAGATACGCAGTATTTT
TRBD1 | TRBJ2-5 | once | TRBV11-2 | CASSQMTGGAWETQYF | TGTGCCAGCAGCCAAATGACAGGGGGCGCGTGGGAGACCCAGTACTTC
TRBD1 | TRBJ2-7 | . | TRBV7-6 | CASSIPGQGSYEQYF | TGTGCCAGCAGCATTCCGGGACAGGGTTCCTACGAGCAGTACTTC
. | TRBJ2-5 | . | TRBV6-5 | CASRDSGTQYF | TGTGCCAGCAGGGACAGCGGGACCCAGTACTTC
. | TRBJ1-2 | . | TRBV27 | CASSLGTSYGYTF | TGTGCCAGCAGTTTAGGGACATCATATGGCTACACCTTC
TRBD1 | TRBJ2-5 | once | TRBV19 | CASSWTGDSETQYF | TGTGCCAGTAGTTGGACAGGCGATTCTGAGACCCAGTACTTC
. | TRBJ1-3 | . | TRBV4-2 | CASSLGAGREFGNTIYF | TGTGCCAGCAGCCTAGGTGCGGGACGGGAGTTTGGAAACACCATATATTTT
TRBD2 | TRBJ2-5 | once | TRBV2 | CASRKLAGEKTQYF | TGTGCCAGCAGGAAACTAGCGGGAGAAAAGACCCAGTACTTC
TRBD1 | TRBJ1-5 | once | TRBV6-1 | CATRRQGGQPQHF | TGTGCCACCCGAAGACAGGGAGGCCAGCCCCAGCATTTT
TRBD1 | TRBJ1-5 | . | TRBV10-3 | CATRDRQNQPQHF | TGTGCCACCCGGGACAGACAAAATCAGCCCCAGCATTTT
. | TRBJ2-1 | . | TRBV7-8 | CASSLSSGVYNEQFF | TGTGCCAGCAGCTTATCCAGCGGTGTTTACAATGAGCAGTTCTTC
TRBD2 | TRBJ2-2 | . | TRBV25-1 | CASSVGGGRTGELFF | TGTGCCAGCAGTGTGGGGGGGGGACGCACCGGGGAGCTGTTTTTT
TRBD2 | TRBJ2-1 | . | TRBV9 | CASSVEGGGYNEQFF | TGTGCCAGCAGCGTAGAAGGCGGGGGGTACAATGAGCAGTTCTTC
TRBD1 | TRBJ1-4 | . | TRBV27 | CASSSGTGGFEKLFF | TGTGCCAGCAGCTCAGGGACAGGGGGGTTTGAAAAACTGTTTTTT
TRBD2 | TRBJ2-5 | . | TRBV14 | CASSQGLAAAGETQYF | TGTGCCAGCAGCCAAGGTCTAGCGGCCGCGGGGGAGACCCAGTACTTC
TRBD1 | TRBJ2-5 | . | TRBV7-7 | CASSQQGQEETQYF | TGTGCCAGCAGTCAACAGGGGCAAGAAGAGACCCAGTACTTC
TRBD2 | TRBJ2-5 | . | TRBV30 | CAWSGGAPETQYF | TGTGCCTGGAGCGGGGGGGCTCCAGAGACCCAGTACTTC
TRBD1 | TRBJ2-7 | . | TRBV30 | CAANPTGASSYEQYF | TGTGCCGCCAACCCGACAGGGGCAAGCTCCTACGAGCAGTACTTC
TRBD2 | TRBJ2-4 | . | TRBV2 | CASRLAGIAKNIQYF | TGTGCCAGCAGGCTAGCGGGTATAGCCAAAAACATTCAGTACTTC
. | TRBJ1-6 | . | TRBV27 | CASSPIPTSSYNSPLHF | TGTGCCAGCAGTCCTATTCCGACAAGCTCCTATAATTCACCCCTCCACTTT
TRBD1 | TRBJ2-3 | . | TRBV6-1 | CASCLDRGGDTQYF | TGTGCCAGCTGCCTTGACAGGGGGGGAGATACGCAGTATTTT
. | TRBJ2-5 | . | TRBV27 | CASSRNPEGGRETQYF | TGTGCCAGCAGTCGGAATCCCGAGGGTGGAAGGGAGACCCAGTACTTC
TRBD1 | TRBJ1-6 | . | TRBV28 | CASTGQGRGTYNSPLHF | TGTGCCAGCACTGGACAGGGGAGAGGGACCTATAATTCACCCCTCCACTTT
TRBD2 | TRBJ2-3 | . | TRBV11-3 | CASSFSGIGGTDTQYF | TGTGCCAGCAGCTTTAGCGGGATTGGGGGCACAGATACGCAGTATTTT